The 8 T cell receptor beta chains in this list originate from one sample, sequenced in a study of cytomegalovirus exposure and HLA in healthy donors. Primers for the PCR totalled 60 Vbeta and 13 Jbeta. TCRdb's copy holds only in-frame clones and misses some; the assay was immunoSEQ multiplex PCR. The top ten hold roughly 5.9% of the sample, which has tens of thousands of clones, 73% seen once. Sequenced sample: PBMCs. The receptors stem from a man aged 45-65 years in good health and CMV-seronegative.

J is TRBJ1-2 and V is TRBV7-8; possible D gene TRBD1, 5 bases. The V end lost 5 bases, the J end lost 2 bases, and 12 bases lay between the germline ends. Germline V gene data show CDR1 as SGHVS and CDR2 as FQNEAQ. The CDR3 runs to 14 residues. This chain's CDR3 is CASSGREGNYGYTF. The CDR3 region has the DNA TGTGCCAGCAGCGGCAGGGAGGGGAACTATGGCTACACCTTC.

CDR3 amino acids: CSAPLLYEQYF. The CDR3 nucleotides are TGCAGTGCTCCTCTCCTCTACGAGCAGTACTTC. The genes are TRBV20-1 and TRBJ2-7, with D unclear. This CDR3 has 11 amino acids. The germline V and J ends were trimmed by 5 bases and 3 bases, with 8 bases remaining between them. The germline V gene encodes CDR1 DFQATT and CDR2 SNEGSKA (reference sequence).

This clone was seen a single time. The chain uses TRBV29-1 and TRBJ2-7; D is unresolved. V was shortened by 1 base and J by 0 bases, with 7 bases between the two germline ends. Germline assignment: CDR1 SQVTM and CDR2 ANQGSEA. The CDR3 has 13 amino acids. This CDR3 is CSVEVLSSYEQYF. The DNA of the CDR3 is TGCAGCGTTGAAGTCCTGAGCTCCTACGAGCAGTACTTC.

Within the sample, this clone is medium-sized. J is TRBJ2-1 and V is TRBV5-6; 7 bases map to TRBD2. The CDR3 consists of 14 residues. The junction had 0 bases not matched to a gene; V was cut back by 3 bases and J by 0 bases. The germline CDR1 and CDR2 sequences are SGHDT and YYEEEE. DNA for the CDR3: TGTGCCAGCAGCTGGACTAGCTCCTACAATGAGCAGTTCTTC. As protein: CASSWTSSYNEQFF.

This clone was seen once. The rearrangement uses TRBV10-3 and TRBJ2-6, with a weak D call TRBD2 (5 bases). The V and J ends lost 7 bases and 4 bases respectively, with 17 bases between them. Germline V gene data show CDR1 as ENHRY and CDR2 as SYGVKD. This CDR3 spans 16 amino acids. The CDR3 region is CAITGIYPGGANVLTF. CDR3 DNA sequence: TGTGCCATCACGGGGATTTACCCTGGGGGGGCCAACGTCCTGACTTTC.

V gene TRBV5-4 combines with J gene TRBJ2-3, with 9 bases that match TRBD2. The CDR3 is 16 residues long. J was trimmed by 5 bases and V by 4 bases; bases with no gene match: 11. Per germline, CDR1 SGHNT and CDR2 YYREEE (reference sequence). DNA of the CDR3: TGTGCCAGCAGCGCCGAGGGGGCGGGGGGGCGAGATACGCAGTATTTT. Its protein product is CASSAEGAGGRDTQYF.

This chain uses TRBV6-1 with TRBJ2-1; D is perhaps TRBD1 (6 bases). Germline V gene sequence: CDR1 MNHNS, CDR2 SASEGT. Trimming left V 7 bases short and J 7 bases short, with 20 bases between. CDR3 length: 15 amino acids. The CDR3 bases are TGTGCCAGCATCTACACCGGGACACGGACGAATGAGCAGTTCTTC. This codes for CASIYTGTRTNEQFF.

The rearrangement links TRBV19 to TRBJ1-5; 8 bases fit TRBD1. V was clipped by 5 bases and J by 5 bases; unmatched bases: 8. Germline V lookup: CDR1 LNHDA, CDR2 SQIVND (reference sequence). This CDR3 region has 15 residues. The CDR3 DNA follows: TGTGCCAGTAGTCCGTGGACAGGGATAGATCAGCCCCAGCATTTT. As protein: CASSPWTGIDQPQHF. Variable domain in full (rest from reference TRBV19 and TRBJ1-5): DGGITQSPKYLFRKEGQNVTLSCEQNLNHDAMYWYRQDPGQGLRLIYYSQIVNDFQKGDIAEGYSVSREKKESFPLTVTSAQKNPTAFYLCASSPWTGIDQPQHFGDGTRLSIL.